This entry lists 29 T cell receptor beta chains sequenced from one sample in a study of blood T cell repertoires in COVID-19. Data came from immunoSEQ multiplex PCR; TCRdb stores just in-frame clones and leaves some out. Of 130,000 or so clones listed, roughly 84% are singletons. Material: peripheral blood. Receptors were obtained from a man between 60 and 75 years old with acute or convalescent COVID-19.

J is TRBJ1-2 and V is TRBV2; tentative D call: TRBD1 (6 bases). Per germline, CDR1 SNHLY and CDR2 FYNNEI. Trimming stripped 8 bases from V and 4 bases from J, with 17 bases between. This CDR3 is built from 14 residues. The CDR3 is CASSRQTGTYGYTF. The DNA for the CDR3 is TGTGCCAGCTCTAGACAGACAGGTACCTATGGCTACACCTTC.

The chain employs TRBV9 and TRBJ2-7; perhaps TRBD1 as D (6 bases). The germline V and J ends were trimmed by 0 bases and 3 bases, with 10 bases remaining between them. The CDR3 totals 14 residues. Germline CDR1 SGDLS, CDR2 YYNGEE. Here the CDR3 DNA reads TGTGCCAGCAGCGTAGCAGGGGATGGCTACGAGCAGTACTTC. As protein: CASSVAGDGYEQYF.

The count of this clone is one. The chain is built from TRBV7-8 and TRBJ1-2; D is unresolved. Between the trimmed V and J ends, which lost 3 bases and 5 bases, there was a span of 7 bases. The germline V gene encodes CDR1 SGHVS and CDR2 FQNEAQ. CDR3 length: 12 amino acids. CDR3 bases: TGTGCCAGCAGCTTTGCGGGATATGGCTACACCTTC. This encodes CASSFAGYGYTF.

This clone was found once. The chain couples TRBV19 to TRBJ2-7, with 10 positions matching TRBD1. The germline V gene has CDR1 LNHDA and CDR2 SQIVND (reference sequence). The CDR3 is 15 residues long. The V segment lost 5 bases and the J segment 5 bases; nucleotides outside the gene matches: 9. DNA of the CDR3: TGTGCCAGTAGTCCTACCGGGACAGGGGACAACGAGCAGTACTTC. It codes for CASSPTGTGDNEQYF.

The chain joins TRBV18 to TRBJ1-5; a weak D match, TRBD1 (6 bases). V was cut by 3 bases and J by 4 bases, with 13 bases left in between. The CDR3 is 15 amino acids. CDR1 is KGHSH and CDR2 is LQKENI in the germline V gene. The CDR3 DNA reads as TGTGCCAGCTCACCCAGGGGAGGGGTAAATCAGCCCCAGCATTTT. It encodes CASSPRGGVNQPQHF.

The chain recombines TRBV5-6 with TRBJ2-1, with a tentative D call TRBD1 (5 bases). Germline V gives CDR1 SGHDT, CDR2 YYEEEE. The CDR3 is made up of 15 amino acids. With 1 base removed from V and 8 bases from J, the gap between germline ends came to 16 bases. This CDR3 is CASSLLYQGSYEQFF. DNA for the CDR3: TGTGCCAGCAGCTTGTTATATCAGGGTAGCTATGAGCAGTTCTTC.

This clone was seen only a few times. Here the CDR3 reads CASSSGLLSQETQYF. CDR3 DNA: TGTGCCAGCAGCTCCGGACTATTATCTCAAGAGACCCAGTACTTC. The rearrangement uses TRBV7-2 and TRBJ2-5, with D perhaps TRBD2 (6 bases). The CDR3 extends over 15 amino acids. V lost 4 bases, J lost 2 bases, and 14 bases lay in between. Germline CDR1 and CDR2: SGHTA and FQGNSA.

The chain carries TRBV21-1 and TRBJ2-7; TRBD1 was called by the table and not checked on the DNA. TRBV21-1 is classified as a pseudogene. This CDR3 spans 16 amino acids. CDR3 DNA: TGTGCCAGCAGCAAAGTTGTCAGGAACCATTCCTACGAGCAGTACTTC. It codes for CASSKVVRNHSYEQYF.

This clone was recorded a few times. The chain has TRBV18 and TRBJ1-2; 11 bases fit TRBD1. The CDR3 sequence is 13 residues long. CDR1 and CDR2 (germline): KGHSH, LQKENI. Unmatched junction bases numbered 2, after V lost 6 bases and J lost 5 bases. CDR3 loop: CASSGQGAYGYTF. The CDR3 region has the DNA TGTGCCAGCTCCGGACAGGGGGCGTATGGCTACACCTTC.

This clone was recorded only once. The chain links TRBV7-3 to TRBJ1-4; 9 bases fit TRBD1. Germline CDR1 and CDR2: SGHTA and FQGTGA. V lost 5 bases and J lost 2; bases outside the gene matches: 3. CDR3 length: 15 residues. As DNA, the CDR3 is TGTGCCAGCAGCGTCACAGGGGGCACTAATGAAAAACTGTTTTTT. Protein product: CASSVTGGTNEKLFF.

This sequence joins TRBV19 and TRBJ1-1, with TRBD1 identical over 7 bases. Trimming at V came to 4 bases and at J to 1 base, leaving 6 bases not matched to a gene. The CDR3 loop spans 15 amino acids. CDR1 and CDR2 from the germline V gene are LNHDA and SQIVND (reference sequence). The CDR3 DNA reads TGTGCCAGTAGTACTCCCGGGACAGAGAACACTGAAGCTTTCTTT. Residues: CASSTPGTENTEAFF.

The CDR3 reads CASSPKAGGRYNEQFF. Here the CDR3 DNA reads TGTGCCAGCAGTCCGAAAGCGGGAGGCCGGTACAATGAGCAGTTCTTC. The V call is TRBV27, the J call TRBJ2-1; TRBD2 agrees at 9 bases. Germline trimming cut 5 bases from V and 4 bases from J; bases unmatched to any gene: 9. CDR1 is MNHEY and CDR2 is SMNVEV in the germline V gene (reference sequence). The CDR3 runs 16 residues.

The genes are TRBV10-3 and TRBJ2-5; D remains ambiguous. V was clipped by 3 bases and J by 2 bases, with 7 bases between them. This CDR3 is built from 13 residues. Per the germline V gene, CDR1 is ENHRY and CDR2 is SYGVKD. The CDR3 nucleotides are TGTGCCATCAGTGATCTTCCTCAAGAGACCCAGTACTTC. Translating gives CAISDLPQETQYF.

Regarding this clone: This sample includes further DNA sequences coding for the same CDR3. The chain links TRBV5-1 to TRBJ2-5; 7 nucleotides align to TRBD1. Germline loops: CDR1 SGHRS, CDR2 YFSETQ. V shed 3 bases, J shed 2 bases, and the junction held 1 base outside the gene matches. The CDR3 spans 13 residues. The CDR3 reads CASSSRGQETQYF. The CDR3 nucleotides read TGCGCCAGCAGCTCCAGGGGGCAAGAGACCCAGTACTTC. The full variable domain, with the rest looked up from reference TRBV5-1 and TRBJ2-5, is KAGVTQTPRYLIKTRGQQVTLSCSPISGHRSVSWYQQTPGQGLQFLFEYFSETQRNKGNFPGRFSGRQFSNSRSEMNVSTLELGDSALYLCASSSRGQETQYFGPGTRLLVL.

The chain couples TRBV7-3 to TRBJ1-1, with no clear D. Trimming removed 4 bases at V and 6 bases at J, with 15 bases between. Germline CDR1 and CDR2: SGHTA and FQGTGA. CDR3 length: 14 residues. CDR3 sequence (DNA): TGTGCCAGCAGCTCGACACCCGGACTCTCTGAAGCTTTCTTT. Translating gives CASSSTPGLSEAFF.

V usage is TRBV27 and J usage is TRBJ1-5; D is perhaps TRBD1 (6 bases). CDR3 length: 15 residues. Germline CDR1 MNHEY, CDR2 SMNVEV (reference sequence). V shed 2 bases and J shed 5 bases, with 13 bases lying between them. Here the CDR3 reads CASSLGRGRHQPQHF. Here the CDR3 DNA reads TGTGCCAGCAGTTTAGGCAGGGGTAGACATCAGCCCCAGCATTTT.

This rearrangement joins TRBV28 to TRBJ1-1; D gene unclear. Trimming removed 5 bases from V and 1 base from J, with 8 bases in between. This CDR3 spans 13 amino acids. Per germline, CDR1 MDHEN and CDR2 SYDVKM. DNA for the CDR3: TGTGCCAGCAGTACGGACTCGAACACTGAAGCTTTCTTT. Protein: CASSTDSNTEAFF.

V gene TRBV4-2 combines with J gene TRBJ2-2; the match to TRBD2 covers 10 bases. V gave up 0 bases and J gave up 8 bases; unmatched junction bases: 12. CDR3 size: 18 residues. Germline CDR1 and CDR2: LGHNA and YNFKEQ. The chain's CDR3 is CASSQDSLAGVPGGELFF. The CDR3 DNA sequence: TGTGCCAGCAGCCAAGATAGCCTAGCGGGGGTTCCAGGAGGGGAGCTGTTTTTT.

The count of this clone is one. The rearrangement joins TRBV6-5 to TRBJ2-7; D may be TRBD1 (5 bases). The V end was cut by 5 bases, the J end by 4 bases, with 15 bases between. CDR1 is MNHEY, CDR2 SVGAGI, per germline. This CDR3 is 14 amino acids long. In DNA form, the CDR3 reads TGTGCCAGCAGTCAGGGATGGGGTCCTTACGAGCAGTACTTC. Protein sequence: CASSQGWGPYEQYF.

The V gene is TRBV6-5, the J gene TRBJ2-5, with a tentative D call TRBD1 (6 bases). V lost 7 bases to trimming and J lost 4 bases, with 16 bases between them. The CDR3 runs to 14 residues. Germline lookup yields CDR1 MNHEY and CDR2 SVGAGI. The CDR3 is CASNRQGMSETQYF. The DNA of the CDR3 is TGTGCCAGCAATCGGCAGGGGATGTCAGAGACCCAGTACTTC.

In this sample, this clone turned up once. The chain links TRBV4-1 to TRBJ2-3; D uncertain. There are 14 residues in the CDR3. CDR1 MGHRA and CDR2 YSYEKL come from the germline V gene. Trimming removed 1 base at V and 1 base at J, with 6 bases between. The CDR3 sequence: CASSQGLRTDTQYF. The CDR3 nucleotides read TGCGCCAGCAGCCAAGGACTGCGCACAGATACGCAGTATTTT.

The chain recombines TRBV23-1 with TRBJ1-2, with a tentative D call TRBD1 (5 bases). TRBV23-1 is an open reading frame, and its role is uncertain. CDR3 length equals 15 residues. The V gene lost 4 bases and the J gene lost 4 bases, with 16 bases spanning the gap. The CDR3 region has the DNA TGCGCCAGCAGTCGAACCTTTAGACAGCTCTATGGCTACACCTTC. Translated: CASSRTFRQLYGYTF.

This clone has more than one count but fewer than ten. The J gene is TRBJ2-7, the V gene TRBV7-2; TRBD1 agrees at 8 bases. CDR3 length equals 15 residues. The V gene end was trimmed by 4 bases and the J gene end by 1 base; junction bases not matched to a gene: 6. The germline V gene has CDR1 SGHTA and CDR2 FQGNSA. The CDR3 DNA is TGTGCCAGCAGCTCGGACAGGGCAAGTTCCTACGAGCAGTACTTC. Protein product: CASSSDRASSYEQYF.

This clone was recorded a few times. The genes are TRBV4-1 and TRBJ1-1, with a weak D call TRBD1 (6 bases). Trimming removed 0 bases from V and 0 bases from J, with 11 bases in between. The germline V gene encodes CDR1 MGHRA and CDR2 YSYEKL. CDR3 size: 16 residues. For the CDR3, the DNA is TGCGCCAGCAGCCAAGATCGGGCAGGGGTGAACACTGAAGCTTTCTTT. Protein sequence: CASSQDRAGVNTEAFF.

The chain recombines TRBV7-8 with TRBJ1-1, with D perhaps TRBD1 (6 bases). Germline V gene lookup returns CDR1 SGHVS and CDR2 FQNEAQ. The CDR3 covers 16 residues. Trimming removed 0 bases at V and 2 bases at J, with 13 bases between. The CDR3 nucleotides are TGTGCCAGCAGCTTAGCGCGCGGGGGCCTCAACACTGAAGCTTTCTTT. Translated, it gives CASSLARGGLNTEAFF.

J is TRBJ1-5 and V is TRBV5-6, with a possible D match to TRBD1 (5 bases). The CDR3 runs to 16 residues. Trimming left V 0 bases short and J 0 bases short, with 10 bases between. The germline gives CDR1 SGHDT, CDR2 YYEEEE. This chain's CDR3 is CASSLAGTYSNQPQHF. The CDR3, as DNA: TGTGCCAGCAGCTTGGCCGGGACTTATAGCAATCAGCCCCAGCATTTT.

Only one count was recorded for this clone. This chain connects TRBV28 to TRBJ1-2; maybe TRBD1 (6 bases). The CDR3 sequence is 14 residues long. The germline V gene has CDR1 MDHEN and CDR2 SYDVKM. V lost 6 bases, J lost 2 bases, and 13 bases lay in between. The CDR3, as DNA: TGTGCCAGCAGCTCCGGACAGAAGAACTATGGCTACACCTTC. Protein sequence: CASSSGQKNYGYTF.

V usage is TRBV3-1 (or the pseudogene TRBV3-2) and J usage is TRBJ1-1, with D possibly TRBD1 on 6 matching bases. The V gene's germline CDR1 is LGHDT and CDR2 YNNKEL (reference sequence). The germline V and J ends were trimmed by 4 bases and 6 bases, with 15 bases remaining between them. The CDR3 consists of 14 residues. The CDR3: CASSPQGWWPEAFF. The CDR3 coding sequence is TGTGCCAGCAGCCCCCAGGGGTGGTGGCCTGAAGCTTTCTTT.

V gene TRBV6-5 combines with J gene TRBJ2-1; 8 bases are shared with TRBD1. This CDR3 has 15 amino acids. Germline lookup yields CDR1 MNHEY and CDR2 SVGAGI. The trim removed 2 bases at V and 9 bases at J, leaving 9 bases unmatched. CDR3 amino acids: CASSYADRVVGEQFF. The DNA of the CDR3 is TGTGCCAGCAGTTACGCGGACAGGGTGGTGGGTGAGCAGTTCTTC.